This T cell receptor beta chain stems from a study of blood T cells in healthy people across ages. General study results and limits: The recorded TCR beta diversity per million T cells decreased in a roughly linear manner with age. CMV status of donors was unknown, possibly confounding expanded clonotype changes.

Extractions gave at least 5 micrograms of total RNA per sample. The authors ran a second PCR of about 7 to 11 cycles using a sample-barcoded 5' primer and a J-beta primer mix. TCRdb fed the 5' RACE reads into MiXCR, producing one record per CDR3 protein. Found here are hundreds of thousands of distinct CDR3 sequences, around 46% of them singletons; the top ten hold 20% to 25%. This clonotype was observed at least ten times. Its antigen is unidentified. The sample taken for sequencing was blood. This TCR came from a woman in her sixties in good health.

The CDR3: CSARPSGRALETQYF. DNA for the CDR3: TGCAGTGCTAGACCGAGCGGGAGGGCCTTAGAGACCCAGTACTTC. The rearrangement joins TRBV20-1 to TRBJ2-5, with 10 bases that match TRBD2. The junction had 7 bases not matched to a gene; V was cut back by 2 bases and J by 4 bases. This CDR3 region has 15 residues. Germline V lookup: CDR1 DFQATT, CDR2 SNEGSKA (reference sequence).